A single sample is the source of the 29 T cell receptor beta chains below, sequenced in a study of cytomegalovirus exposure and HLA in healthy donors. PCR employed 60 Vbeta and 13 Jbeta primers. TCRdb's copy holds only in-frame clones and misses some; the assay was immunoSEQ multiplex PCR. The sample lists roughly 180,000 clones, 78% seen once, with roughly 2.7% in the top ten. Sequenced: PBMCs. These receptors came from a female donor in good health and CMV-seronegative.

This chain connects TRBV2 to TRBJ2-1, with TRBD2 matching 10 bases. The ends lost 6 bases at V and 7 bases at J; junction bases unmatched: 9. Germline lookup yields CDR1 SNHLY and CDR2 FYNNEI. This CDR3 is built from 15 residues. The CDR3 nucleotides are TGTGCCAGCAGGAGGGCCAGCGGGGGGGGGAATGAGCAGTTCTTC. This gives the protein CASRRASGGGNEQFF. Together with reference TRBV2 and TRBJ2-1, the CDR3 gives the full variable domain: EPEVTQTPSHQVTQMGQEVILRCVPISNHLYFYWYRQILGQKVEFLVSFYNNEISEKSEIFDDQFSVERPDGSNFTLKIRSTKLEDSAMYFCASRRASGGGNEQFFGPGTRLTVL.

The genes are TRBV5-1 and TRBJ1-2; no definite D call. The length of the CDR3 is 14 residues. Trimming shortened V by 0 bases and J by 1 base, and 7 bases separated the two germline ends. Germline CDR1 and CDR2: SGHRS and YFSETQ. The CDR3 nucleotides are TGCGCCAGCAGCTTGGTCACCGGTAACTATGGCTACACCTTC. Encoded protein: CASSLVTGNYGYTF.

Concerning this clone itself: This CDR3 is also generated by other DNA sequences in the sample. V gene TRBV4-1 combines with J gene TRBJ2-3, with 9 bases fitting TRBD1. V was clipped by 6 bases and J by 2 bases; unmatched bases: 6. This CDR3 spans 15 amino acids. Germline-derived CDR1 and CDR2 are MGHRA and YSYEKL. DNA of the CDR3: TGCGCCAGCAGGGACAGGGGACAAGTCACAGATACGCAGTATTTT. Protein product: CASRDRGQVTDTQYF.

This clone was seen only once. The chain employs TRBV6-4 and TRBJ1-1, with D tentatively TRBD1 (6 bases). Germline V gene sequence: CDR1 MRHNA, CDR2 SNTAGT. The CDR3 totals 14 residues. The V end was cut by 6 bases, the J end by 4 bases, with 15 bases between. DNA for the CDR3: TGTGCCAGCAGCCCTACGGGACAAGGCACTGAAGCTTTCTTT. This codes for CASSPTGQGTEAFF.

This clone occurred once. The chain combines TRBV5-1 with TRBJ2-7, with 7 bases identical to TRBD2. The CDR3 loop spans 16 amino acids. The ends lost 0 bases at V and 2 bases at J; junction bases unmatched: 8. CDR1 and CDR2 (germline): SGHRS, YFSETQ. The CDR3 sequence is CASSLGAASGTYEQYF. The CDR3 coding sequence is TGCGCCAGCAGCTTGGGAGCTGCTAGCGGAACCTACGAGCAGTACTTC.

The rearrangement links TRBV11-2 to TRBJ1-1; no reliable D call. Trimming stripped 0 bases from V and 0 bases from J, with 11 bases between. CDR3 length: 16 amino acids. Germline V gene sequence: CDR1 SGHAT, CDR2 FQNNGV. CDR3 loop: CASSLDLGVMNTEAFF. The CDR3 coding sequence is TGTGCCAGCAGCTTAGATCTCGGAGTTATGAACACTGAAGCTTTCTTT.

V and J are TRBV30 and TRBJ2-1, with TRBD1 identical over 8 bases. In germline, CDR1 is GTSNPN, CDR2 SVGIG (reference sequence). Trimming took 3 bases from V and 0 from J; bases not matched to a gene: 7. The CDR3 contains 16 residues. DNA for the CDR3: TGTGCCTGGAGATCGACAGGGGTGAGCTCCTACAATGAGCAGTTCTTC. Translated, it gives CAWRSTGVSSYNEQFF. Supplemented by reference TRBV30 and TRBJ2-1, the full variable domain reads SQTIHQWPATLVQPVGSPLSLECTVEGTSNPNLYWYRQAAGRGLQLLFYSVGIGQISSEVPQNLSASRPQDRQFILSSKKLLLSDSGFYLCAWRSTGVSSYNEQFFGPGTRLTVL.

The V call is TRBV19, the J call TRBJ1-1; weak D call: TRBD1 (6 bases). The CDR3 loop spans 14 amino acids. Germline loops: CDR1 LNHDA, CDR2 SQIVND (reference sequence). V was pared by 5 bases and J by 3 bases, with 13 bases between. The CDR3 region is CASSPPGVHTEAFF. CDR3 bases: TGTGCCAGTAGTCCTCCAGGGGTTCACACTGAAGCTTTCTTT.

This clone was seen a few times. V is TRBV2 and J is TRBJ2-5; TRBD1 matches at 7 bases. In germline, CDR1 is SNHLY, CDR2 FYNNEI. The V and J ends lost 4 bases and 2 bases, in that order; junction bases with no gene match: 4. This CDR3 has 14 amino acids. This CDR3 reads CASSVQGLQETQYF. The CDR3 nucleotides are TGTGCCAGCAGTGTACAGGGGCTTCAAGAGACCCAGTACTTC.

In this sample, this clone turned up a few times. This chain uses TRBV15 with TRBJ2-3; D is perhaps TRBD1 (5 bases). The V gene's germline CDR1 is LNHNV and CDR2 YYDKDF (reference sequence). V lost 3 bases and J 8 bases, leaving 27 bases between the germline ends. The CDR3 contains 18 residues. CDR3 loop: CATSRVAERTRRGGTQYF. CDR3 DNA: TGTGCCACCAGCAGGGTAGCTGAGCGTACAAGAAGGGGTGGTACGCAGTATTTT.

This chain uses TRBV18 with TRBJ1-2; 12 bases are a match to TRBD1. This CDR3 region has 19 residues. J lost 4 bases, V lost 4 bases, and 16 bases had no gene match. The germline V gene has CDR1 KGHSH and CDR2 LQKENI. The CDR3 reads CASSQLTPAGQGAGYGYTF. The CDR3 DNA sequence: TGTGCCAGCTCACAACTAACCCCTGCGGGACAGGGGGCCGGCTATGGCTACACCTTC.

This chain connects TRBV9 to TRBJ2-5; 9 bases agree with TRBD1. V shed 4 bases, J shed 5 bases, and the junction held 6 bases outside the gene matches. Per the germline V gene, CDR1 is SGDLS and CDR2 is YYNGEE. This CDR3 region has 14 residues. The CDR3 is CASSRTGGKETQYF. The CDR3 coding sequence is TGTGCCAGCAGCCGAACAGGGGGCAAGGAGACCCAGTACTTC.

The rearrangement links TRBV5-4 to TRBJ1-6; no firm D call. V was pared by 4 bases and J by 0 bases, with 11 bases between. The CDR3 spans 16 residues. CDR1 SGHNT and CDR2 YYREEE come from the germline V gene (reference sequence). Here the CDR3 reads CASSRVGSSYNSPLHF. Written as DNA, the CDR3 is TGTGCCAGCAGCCGGGTGGGGAGCTCCTATAATTCACCCCTCCACTTT.

This rearrangement joins TRBV28 to TRBJ1-1; 8 bases agree with TRBD1. The CDR3 consists of 13 residues. The germline V gene has CDR1 MDHEN and CDR2 SYDVKM. Losses at the gene ends were 7 bases for V and 5 bases for J; bases not matched to a gene: 6. The DNA for the CDR3 is TGTGCCAGCACCAGACAGGGGAGAACTGAAGCTTTCTTT. Its protein product is CASTRQGRTEAFF.

This chain links TRBV25-1 with TRBJ2-2, with D maybe TRBD1 (5 bases). The CDR3 is made up of 14 amino acids. Trimming took 0 bases from V and 3 from J, leaving 5 bases between them. Germline CDR1 reads MGHDK; CDR2 reads SYGVNS. The CDR3 is CASSEYRDTGELFF. The CDR3 DNA reads TGTGCCAGCAGTGAATACAGGGACACCGGGGAGCTGTTTTTT.

The chain combines TRBV7-8 with TRBJ2-5; D is uncertain. The CDR3 has 13 residues. Germline V gene data show CDR1 as SGHVS and CDR2 as FQNEAQ. Trimming left V 4 bases short and J 5 bases short, with 11 bases between. The chain's CDR3 is CASSYKPRETQYF. The CDR3 DNA reads as TGTGCCAGCAGCTATAAGCCTAGGGAGACCCAGTACTTC.

This chain joins TRBV30 and TRBJ2-5; 9 positions match TRBD2. Unmatched junction bases numbered 8, after V lost 2 bases and J lost 1 base. The germline V gene encodes CDR1 GTSNPN and CDR2 SVGIG (reference sequence). The CDR3 is 16 amino acids. The CDR3 spells CAWSSSLAGVQETQYF. Written as DNA, the CDR3 is TGTGCCTGGAGTTCCTCACTAGCGGGCGTCCAAGAGACCCAGTACTTC.

This chain joins TRBV19 and TRBJ2-2; TRBD2 matches at 7 bases. Germline values: CDR1 LNHDA, CDR2 SQIVND (reference sequence). The CDR3 loop spans 17 amino acids. V trimming: 1 base; J trimming: 5 bases; junction bases outside the gene matches: 10. CDR3 loop: CASSIGRLAGDTGELFF. DNA of the CDR3: TGTGCCAGTAGTATAGGAAGACTAGCCGGGGATACCGGGGAGCTGTTTTTT.

The chain uses TRBV5-5 and TRBJ2-5; a weak D match, TRBD2 (5 bases). CDR1 is SGHKS, CDR2 YYEKEE, per germline (reference sequence). Deletions cut 6 bases from V and 2 bases from J, with 23 bases between. This CDR3 spans 17 amino acids. The CDR3 DNA reads TGTGCCAGCACCACCGGGGTCGACCCGACGGCTCAAGAGACCCAGTACTTC. This codes for CASTTGVDPTAQETQYF.

The chain recombines TRBV9 with TRBJ1-2; D unresolved. The CDR3 covers 14 residues. V lost 0 bases and J 5 bases, leaving 11 bases between the germline ends. The germline gives CDR1 SGDLS, CDR2 YYNGEE. Here the CDR3 DNA reads TGTGCCAGCAGCGTAGGGCAGGTTCTGTATGGCTACACCTTC. Residues: CASSVGQVLYGYTF.

The chain couples TRBV9 to TRBJ1-2, with TRBD1 identical over 10 bases. CDR1 is SGDLS and CDR2 is YYNGEE in the germline V gene. Trimming took 0 bases from V and 7 from J; bases not matched to a gene: 6. This CDR3 contains 15 residues. DNA of the CDR3: TGTGCCAGCAGCGTAGGACCCGGGACAGGGGCTGGCTACACCTTC. It specifies CASSVGPGTGAGYTF.

The chain carries TRBV9 and TRBJ2-1, with 9 nucleotides matching TRBD2. The CDR3 extends over 15 amino acids. V gave up 4 bases and J gave up 6 bases; unmatched junction bases: 8. The V gene's germline CDR1 is SGDLS and CDR2 YYNGEE. The DNA for the CDR3 is TGTGCCAGCAGCCCTCTGGGGCGGGGGGGCAATGAGCAGTTCTTC. Encoded protein: CASSPLGRGGNEQFF.

The chain's CDR3 is CASSQTPGLAVNEQFF. For the CDR3, the DNA is TGTGCCAGCAGCCAAACCCCCGGACTAGCGGTGAATGAGCAGTTCTTC. The V and J genes are TRBV4-2 and TRBJ2-1, with 10 bases matching TRBD2. Germline V gene data show CDR1 as LGHNA and CDR2 as YNFKEQ. The CDR3 has 16 amino acids. V shed 2 bases and J 7 bases; nucleotides not matched to a gene: 8.

The chain employs TRBV2 and TRBJ1-4; D might be TRBD1 (6 bases). CDR3 length: 15 residues. CDR1 is SNHLY and CDR2 is FYNNEI in the germline V gene. Trimming shortened V by 7 bases and J by 8 bases, and 20 bases separated the two germline ends. Here the CDR3 reads CASKGSGRRGEKLFF. CDR3 coding DNA: TGTGCCAGCAAGGGGTCGGGGCGAAGGGGGGAAAAACTGTTTTTT.

This rearrangement joins TRBV2 to TRBJ2-2, with 9 bases that match TRBD2. The length of the CDR3 is 16 residues. Looked up from germline, CDR1 is SNHLY and CDR2 is FYNNEI. V shed 6 bases and J 3 bases; nucleotides not matched to a gene: 8. CDR3 DNA sequence: TGTGCCAGCAGCCCCAGGCTAGCGGGGCACACCGGGGAGCTGTTTTTT. Amino acid sequence: CASSPRLAGHTGELFF.

This clone was recorded a few times. The chain couples TRBV15 to TRBJ1-2, with 9 positions matching TRBD1. Germline V gene sequence: CDR1 LNHNV, CDR2 YYDKDF (reference sequence). V gave up 6 bases and J gave up 5 bases; unmatched junction bases: 4. The CDR3 sequence is 13 residues long. The CDR3 reads CATRAGTGYGYTF. Here the CDR3 DNA reads TGTGCCACCAGAGCCGGGACAGGGTATGGCTACACCTTC.

The J gene is TRBJ2-7, the V gene TRBV27; D is undetermined. Looked up from germline, CDR1 is MNHEY and CDR2 is SMNVEV (reference sequence). V was trimmed by 5 bases and J by 6 bases, leaving 14 bases between them. This CDR3 comprises 13 residues. The CDR3 loop reads CASSPVTHGEQYF. Written as DNA, the CDR3 is TGTGCCAGCAGTCCCGTAACTCACGGCGAGCAGTACTTC.

The chain uses TRBV5-8 and TRBJ2-5; a possible D gene is TRBD2 (6 bases). The CDR3 length is 14 residues. Trimming left V 4 bases short and J 0 bases short, with 10 bases between. Germline V lookup: CDR1 SGHTS, CDR2 YDEGEE. The CDR3, as DNA: TGTGCCAGCAGCAACCGGGACTACCAAGAGACCCAGTACTTC. This encodes CASSNRDYQETQYF.

The rearrangement uses TRBV5-4 and TRBJ2-1, with TRBD2 matching 10 bases. Germline V lookup: CDR1 SGHNT, CDR2 YYREEE (reference sequence). V lost 4 bases, J lost 6 bases, and 10 bases stayed unmatched. The CDR3 loop spans 16 amino acids. The CDR3 region is CASSKESGRVPNEQFF. The CDR3 DNA reads as TGTGCCAGCAGCAAGGAAAGCGGGAGGGTGCCCAATGAGCAGTTCTTC.